These T cell receptor beta chains were read from a single sample in a study of shared clonotypes between healthy human individuals. Libraries were prepared by immunoSEQ multiplex PCR; TCRdb keeps only in-frame clonotypes and omits some of them. This sample has approximately 740,000 clones, with 80% to 95% found just once. Sequenced: naive CD8+ T cells sorted from blood. The receptors derive from a man aged 25-45 years in good health. The CDR3 runs from the conserved cysteine through the conserved F or W. Each record gives: D gene, V gene, J gene, clone size, CDR3 protein, CDR3 DNA. D genes are given only for firm matches. A clone size is listed for some rows: how often the clone was seen (once, few, many), or a class if it is expanded.

>TRBD2|TRBV5-8|TRBJ2-3|NA
CASSPGLAGTDTQYF
TGTGCCAGCAGCCCGGGACTAGCGGGAACAGATACGCAGTATTTT
>NA|TRBV9|TRBJ2-7|NA
CASSPWGSDSYEQYF
TGTGCCAGCAGCCCGTGGGGGTCCGATAGCTACGAGCAGTACTTC
>NA|TRBV29-1|TRBJ1-3|NA
CSGPDCHSGNTIYF
TGCAGCGGCCCGGACTGCCACTCTGGAAACACCATATATTTT
>TRBD2|TRBV4-1|TRBJ2-7|NA
CASSQLVAGGSSYEQYF
TGCGCCAGCAGCCAATTGGTAGCGGGAGGTAGTTCCTACGAGCAGTACTTC
>TRBD2|TRBV7-3|TRBJ2-1|once
CASSPLAGGLGYNEQFF
TGTGCCAGCAGCCCACTTGCAGGCGGACTAGGCTACAATGAGCAGTTCTTC
>NA|TRBV30|TRBJ2-7|NA
CAWSAHSSYEQYF
TGTGCCTGGAGTGCACATAGCTCCTACGAGCAGTACTTC
>TRBD1|TRBV5-1|TRBJ1-5|once
CASSLADVGQHNQPQHF
TGCGCCAGCAGCTTGGCGGATGTGGGACAGCACAATCAGCCCCAGCATTTT
>NA|TRBV12-5|TRBJ1-1|NA
CASGWDGNTEAFF
TGTGCTAGTGGTTGGGACGGGAACACTGAAGCTTTCTTT
>TRBD2|TRBV19|TRBJ2-5|few
CASSSIAGGLEETQYF
TGTGCCAGTAGTAGTATAGCGGGAGGTTTAGAAGAGACCCAGTACTTC
>TRBD2|TRBV27|TRBJ2-7|NA
CASSSSGGGSYEQYF
TGTGCCAGCAGCTCGTCGGGGGGGGGAAGCTACGAGCAGTACTTC
>NA|TRBV4-1|TRBJ1-5|NA
CASSQALGGNQPQHF
TGCGCCAGCAGCCAAGCCCTGGGAGGGAATCAGCCCCAGCATTTT
>TRBD1|TRBV6-1|TRBJ2-7|NA
CASSEVGTGAEQYF
TGTGCCAGCAGTGAAGTAGGGACAGGGGCCGAGCAGTACTTC